Reported below is one T cell receptor (beta chain). Which antigen it targets is not known. Per-base quality was not reported, and no clone a single base away is much larger than it. The source of the sample is a study of blood T cell repertoires in COVID-19 (dated by TCRdb to about 2020). As for the study more broadly: The collaborator samples originated in the United States, Italy and Spain and spanned the acute and convalescent phases of COVID-19. Nearly every sample came with metadata listing a de-identified subject ID, COVID-19 status, age in years and sex. The samples were drawn from two sources: the first 160 participants of the ongoing ImmuneRACE study, and 1,254 subjects contributed by 6 global collaborators. The prospective study material was composed of cDNA or gDNA derived from T cells, B-cell-depleted T cells, or PBMCs. The repertoires were released in a freely available public database intended as a resource for research on the immune response to SARS-CoV-2. Where available, HLA class I and class II types were taken from metadata supplied by the sample provider and were not determined by assay-based typing. Subjects who had been exposed to COVID-19, were actively infected with it, or had recovered from it provided the deeply sampled blood TCRbeta repertoires that made up the dataset.

The immunoSEQ Assay, a bias-controlled multiplex PCR, was used to amplify TCRbeta CDR3 regions from genomic DNA. The paper's processing steps were these. Nucleated cell counts per sample were estimated from amplification of reference gene primers within the assay. Sequence reads were collapsed and filtered to measure the absolute abundance of every unique TCRbeta CDR3 rearrangement. Productive Simpson clonality was computed per sample as the square root of Simpson's diversity index over productive rearrangements. Sourced from immuneACCESS, this table was stored by TCRdb with only in-frame sequences that have V and J called. A share of the clones is absent; for the studies checked, an unresolved V gene accounts for under half, and the remainder has no known explanation. V, J and clone size are taken as reported in that table, and D and trimming were inferred from the DNA itself. For this sample there are over 200,000 clones; about nine tenths appear just once. In total, the top ten clones hold about a sixth of the sample.

What the study reported, not specific to this receptor: The amount of clinical and demographic metadata varied by source and participant and was provided uncurated.

Enrolling through a virtual design, the prospective study's participants ranged in age from roughly 18 to 95 years and lived across about two dozen United States geographic areas. Cohort assignment in the prospective study relied on participant-reported clinical history from a screening survey and a study questionnaire. Recovered participants in ImmuneRACE Cohort 3 were defined as having two consecutive negative NP/OP PCR tests, clearance from a healthcare professional, or resolution of symptoms. Mobile phlebotomists in the prospective study collected whole blood, serum and a nasopharyngeal or oropharyngeal swab from every participant. Additional blood draws and questionnaires over an approximately two-month period could optionally be provided by prospective study participants. Prospective study blood samples were shipped either frozen or at room temperature before DNA extraction. CDR1 LGHDT and CDR2 YNNKEL were looked up in the germline V gene (reference sequence). The trim is 4 bases for V and 3 bases for J, with a gap of 21 bases between the germline ends. The CDR3 holds 17 amino acids from the cysteine to the phenylalanine. This entry keeps only the CDR3 DNA: 51 bases, framed from base 1.

This clonotype was obtained from a man aged 18-30 years who had recovered from COVID-19. The chain is encoded by TRBV3-1 (or the pseudogene TRBV3-2) joined to TRBJ1-1; TRBD1 is perhaps the D gene, given 6 matching bases. The sequencing sample was made of PBMCs or T cells enriched from blood (not recorded which). DNA sequence: TGTGCCAGCAGCCCCTATCCCCCGACAGGAGCCTACACTGAAGCTTTCTTT. It translates as CASSPYPPTGAYTEAFF.